These T cell receptor beta chains were read from a single sample in a study of regulatory T cells in long-lasting Graves disease. TCRdb passed the multiplex PCR reads through MiXCR, listing each CDR3 protein once. This sample has over 450,000 distinct CDR3 sequences; about a fifth occur once, and the top ten carry 7% to 9%. The specimen comprised peripheral blood mononuclear cells (PBMCs), sampled when the disease was refractory, from a patient treated with antithyroid drugs. The receptor source for this set is a female donor with Graves disease. CDR3s include the opening cysteine and the closing phenylalanine or tryptophan. The D gene is left open where the match is weak. Size is stated for part of the rows, as once, few or many counts, or as a class when the clone is expanded.

D gene	V gene	clone size	J gene	CDR3 DNA	CDR3 protein
TRBD1	TRBV19	.	TRBJ1-4	TGTGCCAGTAGTCGGCCCGCGGACAGGGGGCGACCCACCAACCGTGCAACTAATGAAAAACTGTTTTTT	CASSRPADRGRPTNRATNEKLFF
.	TRBV11-2	few	TRBJ1-3	TGTGCCAGCAGCTTAGCCGGGGGATACTCTGGAAACACCATATATTTT	CASSLAGGYSGNTIYF
.	TRBV5-1	.	TRBJ1-1	TGCGCCAGCAGCTTACAGCCAGGGGTGAACACTGAAGCTTTCTTT	CASSLQPGVNTEAFF
.	TRBV2	many	TRBJ1-2	TGTGCCAGCAGTGAAAGCACAGGGCGTACTAACTATGGCTACACCTTC	CASSESTGRTNYGYTF
.	TRBV5-1	few	TRBJ2-5	TGCGCCAGCAGCTTGGCTGGGTCCCTAAGCGTGGCCCAGTACTTC	CASSLAGSLSVAQYF
TRBD1	TRBV20-1	many	TRBJ1-4	TGCAGTGCTTCAGGGGGACAGGGAGAGGAAAAACTGTTTTTT	CSASGGQGEEKLFF
.	TRBV7-8	many	TRBJ2-5	TGTGCCAGCAGCTTAGGGGCGGGGAAAGAGACCCAGTACTTC	CASSLGAGKETQYF
.	TRBV28	many	TRBJ2-7	TGTGCCAGCAGTTTGCCAGGGACCTTCTCCTACGAGCAGTACTTC	CASSLPGTFSYEQYF
TRBD1	TRBV28	many	TRBJ2-7	TGTGCCAGCAGTTTATGGGTCGGACAGGTGTACGAGCAGTACTTC	CASSLWVGQVYEQYF
TRBD1	TRBV29-1	few	TRBJ2-7	TGCAGCGTTGATTCCGGACAGGGTATCGACGAGCAGTACTTC	CSVDSGQGIDEQYF
.	TRBV3-1	.	TRBJ2-6	TGTGCCAGCAGCCATCCCAGGGCCGACTCTGGGGCCAACGTCCTGACTTTC	CASSHPRADSGANVLTF
.	TRBV20-1	.	TRBJ1-4	TGCAGTGCCCTACCTACGACCGGCGAAATTAATGAAAAACTGTTTTTT	CSALPTTGEINEKLFF
.	TRBV28	few	TRBJ2-5	TGTGCCAGCAGTTGGGACCAAGGAGAGACCCAGTACTTC	CASSWDQGETQYF
.	TRBV30	.	TRBJ1-1	TGTGCCTGGATAGGAGAGACTAACACTGAAGCTTTCTTT	CAWIGETNTEAFF
.	TRBV20-1	.	TRBJ2-2	TGCAGTGCTAGACCCGGGACTTCGAACACCGGGGAGCTGTTTTTT	CSARPGTSNTGELFF
.	TRBV3-1	few	TRBJ2-7	TGTGCCAGCAGCCAAGATTCACTAGAGGTGTACGAGCAGTACTTC	CASSQDSLEVYEQYF
.	TRBV12-3/TRBV12-4	.	TRBJ1-2	TGTGCCAGCAGTTCCCCCCCGGGTGGCTACACCTTC	CASSSPPGGYTF
TRBD1	TRBV6-9	once	TRBJ2-7	TGTGCCAGCAGTTACAAGGGGACAGTGGCCTCCTACGAGCAGTACTTC	CASSYKGTVASYEQYF
.	TRBV28	.	TRBJ2-3	TGTGCCAGCAGACCGCCCCCTGGAAGGGGCACAGATACGCAGTATTTT	CASRPPPGRGTDTQYF
.	TRBV28	many	TRBJ1-2	TGTGCCAGCAGTTTAGCGGCTAACTATGGCTACACCTTC	CASSLAANYGYTF
TRBD2	TRBV30	many	TRBJ2-5	TGTGCCTGGAGTGTAGGGGTAGCGGGAGAGACCCAGTACTTC	CAWSVGVAGETQYF
.	TRBV7-2	few	TRBJ2-7	TGTGCCAGCAGCTTAGTGCCAGTACCCGAGCAGTACTTC	CASSLVPVPEQYF
TRBD2	TRBV5-8	.	TRBJ2-5	TGTGCCAGCCCCCTGGAGGCGCGGCGGGGGGCGCGTGGGGCCCAGTACTTC	CASPLEARRGARGAQYF
.	TRBV6-1	many	TRBJ2-4	TGTGCCAGCAGTCCGTGGGGAGCCAAAAACATTCAGTACTTC	CASSPWGAKNIQYF
.	TRBV6-1	few	TRBJ1-5	TGTGCCAGCAGATCAGGACAGTCGGGCAATCAGCCCCAGCATTTT	CASRSGQSGNQPQHF
.	TRBV4-2	.	TRBJ1-2	TGTGCCAGCAGCCAGGATCCGGCGGCTCCGGAAGGCTACACCTTC	CASSQDPAAPEGYTF
.	TRBV2	.	TRBJ2-1	TGTGCCAGCAGTGAAGCGTTACACAATGAGCAGTTCTTC	CASSEALHNEQFF
TRBD2	TRBV19	few	TRBJ2-7	TGTGCCAGTAGCCTTAGCGGGAGTGAGTCCTACGAGCAGTACTTC	CASSLSGSESYEQYF
.	TRBV7-9	once	TRBJ1-1	TGTGCCAGCAGCTTCTCCCTATCGGCGAGGGCTTTCTTT	CASSFSLSARAFF
.	TRBV28	.	TRBJ1-5	TGTGCCAGCAGTCCTTACCAGTTTTATACAGGGCCCCATCAGCCCCAGCATTTT	CASSPYQFYTGPHQPQHF